The 8 T cell receptor beta chains in this list originate from one sample, sequenced in a study of cytomegalovirus exposure and HLA in healthy donors. The study ran its PCR with 60 Vbeta and 13 Jbeta primers. Using immunoSEQ multiplex PCR, the repertoire was profiled, and TCRdb retains in-frame clones only, with some absent. The data hold more than 85,000 clones, with 10% to 15% observed a single time. Sequenced material: PBMCs. The receptors stem from a man aged 35-49 years in good health and CMV-seropositive.

The V gene is TRBV27, the J gene TRBJ2-5; 10 bases map to TRBD2. J lost 5 bases, V lost 2 bases, and 5 bases had no gene match. This CDR3 comprises 15 residues. Germline-derived CDR1 and CDR2 are MNHEY and SMNVEV (reference sequence). For the CDR3, the DNA is TGTGCCAGCAGTTTAGGGCTAGCGGGAGTTGAGACCCAGTACTTC. This gives the protein CASSLGLAGVETQYF.

The chain combines TRBV5-4 with TRBJ1-4; D gene unclear. The CDR3 has 15 amino acids. Trimming removed 4 bases from V and 0 bases from J, with 10 bases in between. Germline lookup yields CDR1 SGHNT and CDR2 YYREEE (reference sequence). In DNA, the CDR3 is TGTGCCAGCAGCGACCGGGGTACAACTAATGAAAAACTGTTTTTT. This sequence encodes CASSDRGTTNEKLFF.

This clone was detected only a few times. This chain uses TRBV10-3 with TRBJ2-1; the D is unclear. Trimming left V 2 bases short and J 3 bases short, with 8 bases between. CDR3 length: 14 amino acids. Germline lookup yields CDR1 ENHRY and CDR2 SYGVKD. The CDR3 DNA follows: TGTGCCATCAGTGAGGAAGCCTACTACAATGAGCAGTTCTTC. Translation gives CAISEEAYYNEQFF.

Details on this clone: The sample contains more than one DNA sequence encoding this CDR3. The J gene is TRBJ2-5, the V gene TRBV6-5, with a possible D match to TRBD2 (6 bases). CDR1 and CDR2 from the germline V gene are MNHEY and SVGAGI. The CDR3 has 16 amino acids. V was pared by 3 bases and J by 5 bases, with 19 bases between. CDR3 nucleotides: TGTGCCAGCAGTTATGGTTTTAGGGGAGGCGGCGAGACCCAGTACTTC. Protein sequence: CASSYGFRGGGETQYF.

The J gene is TRBJ2-1, the V gene TRBV30; no firm D call. The CDR3 is made up of 12 amino acids. The V and J ends lost 0 bases and 12 bases respectively, with 12 bases between them. Germline CDR1 GTSNPN, CDR2 SVGIG (reference sequence). CDR3: CAWSVSNLGQFF. The DNA of the CDR3 is TGTGCCTGGAGTGTCTCCAACCTCGGGCAGTTCTTC.

This clone has only a few counts. This rearrangement joins TRBV10-3 to TRBJ1-5; D perhaps matches TRBD1 (6 bases). CDR1 is ENHRY, CDR2 SYGVKD, per germline. V lost 6 bases, J lost 1 base, and 10 bases lay in between. The CDR3 spans 14 residues. Here the CDR3 DNA reads TGTGCCATCAGCCCGGACAGCAGCAATCAGCCCCAGCATTTT. As protein: CAISPDSSNQPQHF.

The gene calls are TRBV6-5 and TRBJ2-2; 7 bases map to TRBD1. The CDR3 is 16 residues long. Unmatched junction bases numbered 6, after V lost 4 bases and J lost 1 base. Germline CDR1 and CDR2: MNHEY and SVGAGI. CDR3 coding DNA: TGTGCCAGCAGTTTAGACCGGGACAGGAACACCGGGGAGCTGTTTTTT. Residues: CASSLDRDRNTGELFF.

This clone turned up a few times. The genes are TRBV28 and TRBJ1-5, with D uncertain. Germline V gives CDR1 MDHEN, CDR2 SYDVKM. V gave up 5 bases and J gave up 11 bases, with 13 bases separating them. CDR3 length: 12 amino acids. The CDR3 region has the DNA TGTGCCAGCAGTACCCCTTTTGCGTCCCAGCATTTT. It is translated as CASSTPFASQHF.